This T cell receptor beta chain emerged from a study of blood T cells in healthy people across ages. Sample-barcoded 5' priming and a J-beta primer mix drove a second PCR of 7 to 11 cycles. Each sample yielded at least 3 million CDR3-containing paired-end reads. TCRdb re-derived calls from the 5' RACE reads in MiXCR, one entry per CDR3 protein. The sample holds 700,000 to 850,000 distinct CDR3 sequences, 40% to 65% seen once. CDR1 SGHRS and CDR2 YFSETQ come from the germline V gene. The CDR3 is 14 residues long. With 4 bases removed from V and 7 bases from J, the gap between germline ends came to 12 bases. The donors, healthy Caucasians from Russia, were aged roughly 6 to 95.

The sequence was obtained from a man at least 80 years old in good health. The chain employs TRBV5-1 and TRBJ1-6; D may be TRBD1 (5 bases). The sequenced sample was blood. This chain's CDR3 is CASSTGLINSPLHF. The DNA for the CDR3 is TGCGCCAGCAGCACGGGACTCATCAATTCACCCCTCCACTTT.